These T cell receptor beta chains were read from a single sample in a study of cytomegalovirus exposure and HLA in healthy donors. Sequencing used immunoSEQ multiplex PCR; TCRdb keeps in-frame clones, though not all of them. The table records tens of thousands of clones, about 90% of them present only once. The sample was PBMCs. All receptors come from a man between 18 and 29 years old in good health and CMV-seronegative. Each CDR3 is given with its conserved first and last residue. Fields, in order: clone size, CDR3 length, V gene, J gene, D gene, CDR3 DNA, CDR3 protein. D genes are given only for firm matches. Part of the rows lack a size; the others show once, few, many or a class for expanded clones.

abundance: NA
len: 15
v_gene: TRBV7-9
j_gene: TRBJ2-1
d_gene: NA
CDR3nt: TGTGCCAGCAGTTTAAGACTGGAAAGGGGCAATGAGCAGTTCTTC
CDR3aa: CASSLRLERGNEQFF

abundance: few
len: 15
v_gene: TRBV6-1
j_gene: TRBJ2-7
d_gene: TRBD2
CDR3nt: TGTGCCAGCAGTGTTGAACTAGCGGGGTCCTACGAGCAGTACTTC
CDR3aa: CASSVELAGSYEQYF

abundance: NA
len: 15
v_gene: TRBV7-2
j_gene: TRBJ2-2
d_gene: TRBD2
CDR3nt: TGTGCCAGCAGCCCGCTTCGGACTAGTACCGGGGAGCTGTTTTTT
CDR3aa: CASSPLRTSTGELFF

abundance: NA
len: 12
v_gene: TRBV30
j_gene: TRBJ1-1
d_gene: TRBD1
CDR3nt: TGTGCCGGGGACAGGGAGAACACTGAAGCTTTCTTT
CDR3aa: CAGDRENTEAFF

abundance: NA
len: 13
v_gene: TRBV13
j_gene: TRBJ1-2
d_gene: NA
CDR3nt: TGTGCCAGCAGCTCCCGCCGGGGGTATGGCTACACCTTC
CDR3aa: CASSSRRGYGYTF

abundance: NA
len: 15
v_gene: TRBV7-2
j_gene: TRBJ1-2
d_gene: NA
CDR3nt: TGTGCCAGCAGCTTGAGGGGGGGCGCAAGCTATGGCTACACCTTC
CDR3aa: CASSLRGGASYGYTF

abundance: NA
len: 13
v_gene: TRBV6-1
j_gene: TRBJ2-3
d_gene: NA
CDR3nt: TGTGCCAGCAGTGAAATCAGGGCAGATACGCAGTATTTT
CDR3aa: CASSEIRADTQYF

abundance: NA
len: 12
v_gene: TRBV28
j_gene: TRBJ1-5
d_gene: TRBD1
CDR3nt: TGTGCCAGCAAGACAGGGGTTAAGCCCCAGCATTTT
CDR3aa: CASKTGVKPQHF

abundance: NA
len: 15
v_gene: TRBV7-2
j_gene: TRBJ2-1
d_gene: NA
CDR3nt: TGTGCCAGCAGCTGGCAGGGGGGAGGCTACAATGAGCAGTTCTTC
CDR3aa: CASSWQGGGYNEQFF

abundance: NA
len: 15
v_gene: TRBV18
j_gene: TRBJ2-7
d_gene: TRBD1
CDR3nt: TGTGCCAGCTCACCCGGGACAGGGGGTTCCTACGAGCAGTACTTC
CDR3aa: CASSPGTGGSYEQYF

abundance: NA
len: 15
v_gene: TRBV7-8
j_gene: TRBJ1-1
d_gene: TRBD1
CDR3nt: TGTGCCAGCAGCGAAACGACGACAGGGGGCATTGTAGCTTTCTTT
CDR3aa: CASSETTTGGIVAFF

abundance: NA
len: 14
v_gene: TRBV10-3
j_gene: TRBJ1-1
d_gene: NA
CDR3nt: TGTGCCATCAGTGTTGAGGGAGGGTTCGCTGAAGCTTTCTTT
CDR3aa: CAISVEGGFAEAFF

abundance: NA
len: 16
v_gene: TRBV4-1
j_gene: TRBJ2-1
d_gene: TRBD2
CDR3nt: TGCGCCAGCGGAAAGAGACTAGCGGGAAGGTTCGGTGAGCAGTTCTTC
CDR3aa: CASGKRLAGRFGEQFF

abundance: few
len: 15
v_gene: TRBV12-5
j_gene: TRBJ1-2
d_gene: NA
CDR3nt: TGTGCTAGTGGTCCGGACTGGGCAAGGCATAATGGCTACACCTTC
CDR3aa: CASGPDWARHNGYTF

abundance: NA
len: 16
v_gene: TRBV6-6
j_gene: TRBJ2-5
d_gene: TRBD2
CDR3nt: TGTGCCAGCAGTTTTCATGAGCGGGAGGGAGGTGAGACCCAGTACTTC
CDR3aa: CASSFHEREGGETQYF

abundance: NA
len: 14
v_gene: TRBV30
j_gene: TRBJ1-2
d_gene: TRBD1
CDR3nt: TGTGCCTGGGGAGACCGGGACAGGGGAGTCGGCTACACCTTC
CDR3aa: CAWGDRDRGVGYTF

abundance: NA
len: 15
v_gene: TRBV7-2
j_gene: TRBJ2-1
d_gene: NA
CDR3nt: TGTGCCAGCAGCTTCGTCTTTAGCTCCTACAATGAGCAGTTCTTC
CDR3aa: CASSFVFSSYNEQFF

abundance: NA
len: 16
v_gene: TRBV5-4
j_gene: TRBJ2-7
d_gene: TRBD1
CDR3nt: TGTGCCAGCAGCCCTCACAGGGGCTTAAGCTCCTACGAGCAGTACTTC
CDR3aa: CASSPHRGLSSYEQYF

abundance: NA
len: 12
v_gene: TRBV5-3
j_gene: TRBJ1-2
d_gene: NA
CDR3nt: TGTGCCAGAAGCTTTTCAGTCTCTGGCTACACCTTC
CDR3aa: CARSFSVSGYTF

abundance: once
len: 15
v_gene: TRBV4-2
j_gene: TRBJ2-7
d_gene: NA
CDR3nt: TGTGCCAGCAGCCCCTCGGGTGGGAGTAACTACGAGCAGTACTTC
CDR3aa: CASSPSGGSNYEQYF

abundance: NA
len: 16
v_gene: TRBV10-2
j_gene: TRBJ2-2
d_gene: TRBD2
CDR3nt: TGCGCCAGCAGTGGACTAGCGGACTCCAGGGGCGGGGAGCTGTTTTTT
CDR3aa: CASSGLADSRGGELFF